The rows below give T cell receptor beta chains drawn from one sample of a study of shared clonotypes between healthy human individuals. Some clones are missing from TCRdb's copy, which holds only in-frame ones; the method was immunoSEQ multiplex PCR. The repertoire has under 2,000,000 clones, over 85% of them found once; the top ten carry less than 1.5%. Sequences were obtained from naive CD8+ T cells sorted from blood. The source of these receptors is a man in his late teens or twenties in good health. The CDR3 runs from the conserved cysteine through the conserved F or W. D genes are given only for firm matches. Size tells how often a clone was seen (once, few, many) or the class of an expanded clone, and some rows leave it out.

abundance: NA; j_gene: TRBJ1-2; v_gene: TRBV28; d_gene: NA; CDR3nt: TGTGCCAGCAGTTTACCAGGAGACTATGGCTACACCTTC; CDR3aa: CASSLPGDYGYTF
abundance: NA; j_gene: TRBJ1-2; v_gene: TRBV27; d_gene: NA; CDR3nt: TGTGCCAGCAGTTTACAGGGTTCCGGCTATGGCTACACCTTC; CDR3aa: CASSLQGSGYGYTF
abundance: NA; j_gene: TRBJ2-1; v_gene: TRBV5-1; d_gene: TRBD2; CDR3nt: TGCGCCAGCACCTGGGGACTAGCTTCGGAGGGCTCCTACAATGAGCAGTTCTTC; CDR3aa: CASTWGLASEGSYNEQFF
abundance: NA; j_gene: TRBJ1-4; v_gene: TRBV2; d_gene: TRBD1; CDR3nt: TGTGCCAGCAGATCACAGGGGCGCGGGGAAAAACTGTTTTTT; CDR3aa: CASRSQGRGEKLFF
abundance: once; j_gene: TRBJ1-1; v_gene: TRBV11-2; d_gene: NA; CDR3nt: TGTGCCAGCACTTCGATTGACCGGGCCTCTGAAGCTTTCTTT; CDR3aa: CASTSIDRASEAFF
abundance: NA; j_gene: TRBJ2-5; v_gene: TRBV2; d_gene: TRBD2; CDR3nt: TGTGCCAGCAGTGAAAGACTAGCGGGAGGAGGTGAGACCCAGTACTTC; CDR3aa: CASSERLAGGGETQYF
abundance: NA; j_gene: TRBJ2-7; v_gene: TRBV2; d_gene: NA; CDR3nt: TGTGCCAGCAGTGAAGCAGGGGGCTCCTACGAGCAGTACTTC; CDR3aa: CASSEAGGSYEQYF
abundance: once; j_gene: TRBJ2-5; v_gene: TRBV4-3; d_gene: NA; CDR3nt: TGCGCCAGCAGCCAAGACTCGGGAGAGACCCAGTACTTC; CDR3aa: CASSQDSGETQYF
abundance: NA; j_gene: TRBJ2-2; v_gene: TRBV11-2; d_gene: NA; CDR3nt: TGTGCCAGCAGCTTAGTAGTGGGCGGGGAGCTGTTTTTT; CDR3aa: CASSLVVGGELFF
abundance: NA; j_gene: TRBJ2-7; v_gene: TRBV6-1; d_gene: TRBD1; CDR3nt: TGTGCCAGCGGAATAGACAGGGGCTACGAGCAGTACTTC; CDR3aa: CASGIDRGYEQYF
abundance: NA; j_gene: TRBJ2-3; v_gene: TRBV5-5; d_gene: NA; CDR3nt: TGTGCCAGCAGCGGGGAAAACACAGATACGCAGTATTTT; CDR3aa: CASSGENTDTQYF
abundance: NA; j_gene: TRBJ2-7; v_gene: TRBV11-2; d_gene: NA; CDR3nt: TGTGCCAGCAGCTTGACGGTCCACGAGCAGTACTTC; CDR3aa: CASSLTVHEQYF
abundance: once; j_gene: TRBJ2-2; v_gene: TRBV4-1; d_gene: NA; CDR3nt: TGCGCCAGCAGCCCTTCGGGGAACACCGGGGAGCTGTTTTTT; CDR3aa: CASSPSGNTGELFF
abundance: NA; j_gene: TRBJ2-7; v_gene: TRBV4-1; d_gene: NA; CDR3nt: TGCGCCAGCAGCCTAAGCCCCGGGGAGTCCTACGAGCAGTACTTC; CDR3aa: CASSLSPGESYEQYF
abundance: NA; j_gene: TRBJ2-7; v_gene: TRBV7-6; d_gene: TRBD1; CDR3nt: TGTGCCAGCAGCTTCAGCCGGGACAGAGCCTCCTACGAGCAGTACTTC; CDR3aa: CASSFSRDRASYEQYF
abundance: once; j_gene: TRBJ1-5; v_gene: TRBV9; d_gene: NA; CDR3nt: TGTGCCAGCAGCCCCGACGGGAGCAATCAGCCCCAGCATTTT; CDR3aa: CASSPDGSNQPQHF
abundance: NA; j_gene: TRBJ1-2; v_gene: TRBV6-4; d_gene: NA; CDR3nt: TGTGCCAGCAGTGACTCGGACCTCCCTAACTATGGCTACACCTTC; CDR3aa: CASSDSDLPNYGYTF
abundance: NA; j_gene: TRBJ2-7; v_gene: TRBV9; d_gene: TRBD2; CDR3nt: TGTGCCAGCAGCGTTTCCGGGGGGTACGAGCAGTACTTC; CDR3aa: CASSVSGGYEQYF
abundance: NA; j_gene: TRBJ2-7; v_gene: TRBV5-6; d_gene: TRBD1; CDR3nt: TGTGCCAGCAGCTTGGGGACAGGGGGCAGATACGAGCAGTACTTC; CDR3aa: CASSLGTGGRYEQYF
abundance: NA; j_gene: TRBJ2-1; v_gene: TRBV9; d_gene: NA; CDR3nt: TGTGCCAGCAGCGTAAATACTTTCGTATATGAGCAGTTCTTC; CDR3aa: CASSVNTFVYEQFF
abundance: NA; j_gene: TRBJ2-7; v_gene: TRBV6-6; d_gene: NA; CDR3nt: TGTGCCAGCAGTTATTCCGGACGGATCTACGAGCAGTACTTC; CDR3aa: CASSYSGRIYEQYF
abundance: NA; j_gene: TRBJ2-7; v_gene: TRBV9; d_gene: NA; CDR3nt: TGTGCCAGCAGCTGGGCAGGGGACTCGAACGAGCAGTACTTC; CDR3aa: CASSWAGDSNEQYF
abundance: NA; j_gene: TRBJ2-7; v_gene: TRBV4-1; d_gene: NA; CDR3nt: TGCGCCAGCAGTCACTCCACCGGGCCGCTCTACTCCTACGAGCAGTACTTC; CDR3aa: CASSHSTGPLYSYEQYF
abundance: NA; j_gene: TRBJ2-1; v_gene: TRBV19; d_gene: NA; CDR3nt: TGTGCCAGTAGTATGTTGGGGGCCACCTACAATGAGCAGTTCTTC; CDR3aa: CASSMLGATYNEQFF
abundance: NA; j_gene: TRBJ1-2; v_gene: TRBV6-5; d_gene: NA; CDR3nt: TGTGCCAGCAGCCAAGACAGACTTCAAAACTATGGCTACACCTTC; CDR3aa: CASSQDRLQNYGYTF
abundance: NA; j_gene: TRBJ2-7; v_gene: TRBV11-2; d_gene: NA; CDR3nt: TGTGCCAGCAGCTTAGGGGAGGCAGGGGCCTACGAGCAGTACTTC; CDR3aa: CASSLGEAGAYEQYF
abundance: NA; j_gene: TRBJ2-7; v_gene: TRBV2; d_gene: NA; CDR3nt: TGTGCCAGCCTCGAGGAGGGACGTGAGTACTTC; CDR3aa: CASLEEGREYF
abundance: NA; j_gene: TRBJ2-1; v_gene: TRBV5-4; d_gene: NA; CDR3nt: TGTGCCAGCAGCTTGTATCAGGGACGGGAGCAGTTCTTC; CDR3aa: CASSLYQGREQFF
abundance: NA; j_gene: TRBJ1-1; v_gene: TRBV28; d_gene: TRBD1; CDR3nt: TGTGCCAGCAGTTACAGGGGCGGGGGACAAGCTTTCTTT; CDR3aa: CASSYRGGGQAFF
abundance: once; j_gene: TRBJ2-7; v_gene: TRBV7-4; d_gene: TRBD2; CDR3nt: TGTGCCAGCAGTTGCGGACTAGCGGGAGGGTACGAGCAGTACTTC; CDR3aa: CASSCGLAGGYEQYF
abundance: NA; j_gene: TRBJ2-1; v_gene: TRBV2; d_gene: NA; CDR3nt: TGTGCCAGCAGTGTGGGGGGCCGTATCGGTGAGCAGTTCTTC; CDR3aa: CASSVGGRIGEQFF
abundance: NA; j_gene: TRBJ2-5; v_gene: TRBV27; d_gene: TRBD2; CDR3nt: TGTGCCAGCAGAGCTAGCGGGCAAGAGACCCAGTACTTC; CDR3aa: CASRASGQETQYF
abundance: once; j_gene: TRBJ1-1; v_gene: TRBV5-6; d_gene: NA; CDR3nt: TGTGCCAGCAGCTTGAGCGTGAACACTGAAGCTTTCTTT; CDR3aa: CASSLSVNTEAFF
abundance: NA; j_gene: TRBJ2-6; v_gene: TRBV4-3; d_gene: NA; CDR3nt: TGCGCCAGCAGCCAAGATTTCACAATCTCTGGGGCCAACGTCCTGACTTTC; CDR3aa: CASSQDFTISGANVLTF
abundance: NA; j_gene: TRBJ1-1; v_gene: TRBV9; d_gene: TRBD1; CDR3nt: TGTGCCAGCAGCGTAGGTATGACAGGGGCCGGGGACACTGAAGCTTTCTTT; CDR3aa: CASSVGMTGAGDTEAFF
abundance: NA; j_gene: TRBJ2-7; v_gene: TRBV7-6; d_gene: NA; CDR3nt: TGTGCCAGCAGCTTACAGAGCTCCTACGAGCAGTACTTC; CDR3aa: CASSLQSSYEQYF
abundance: NA; j_gene: TRBJ2-1; v_gene: TRBV29-1; d_gene: TRBD2; CDR3nt: TGCAGCGTTGAAGATCCGTGGCTAGCGGGAGTTACTGAGCAGTTCTTC; CDR3aa: CSVEDPWLAGVTEQFF
abundance: NA; j_gene: TRBJ2-7; v_gene: TRBV10-3; d_gene: NA; CDR3nt: TGTGCCATCAGTGAGTCTGGACCCAATTTCTCCTACGAGCAGTACTTC; CDR3aa: CAISESGPNFSYEQYF
abundance: NA; j_gene: TRBJ1-2; v_gene: TRBV10-3; d_gene: TRBD1; CDR3nt: TGTGCCATCAGTGACCACGGACAGGGGCTAGGCTATGGCTACACCTTC; CDR3aa: CAISDHGQGLGYGYTF
abundance: NA; j_gene: TRBJ2-7; v_gene: TRBV7-2; d_gene: TRBD2; CDR3nt: TGTGCCAGCAGCTTAGAGCTAGCGGGAGGGCTGGCCTCCTACGAGCAGTACTTC; CDR3aa: CASSLELAGGLASYEQYF
abundance: NA; j_gene: TRBJ2-7; v_gene: TRBV19; d_gene: NA; CDR3nt: TGTGCCAGTAGTATTGTTGGGAAACCCCGCTACGAGCAGTACTTC; CDR3aa: CASSIVGKPRYEQYF
abundance: NA; j_gene: TRBJ1-2; v_gene: TRBV27; d_gene: NA; CDR3nt: TGTGCCAGCAGACCCGGCGGTTCTATGGCTGGCTACACCTTC; CDR3aa: CASRPGGSMAGYTF
abundance: NA; j_gene: TRBJ2-7; v_gene: TRBV27; d_gene: NA; CDR3nt: TGTGCCAGCAGTCCTATGGCGTCTTCCTACGAGCAGTACTTC; CDR3aa: CASSPMASSYEQYF
abundance: once; j_gene: TRBJ2-1; v_gene: TRBV6-1; d_gene: NA; CDR3nt: TGTGCCAGCAGTGCCGCCTGGGATGGTTTGAATGAGCAGTTCTTC; CDR3aa: CASSAAWDGLNEQFF
abundance: NA; j_gene: TRBJ2-1; v_gene: TRBV4-1; d_gene: NA; CDR3nt: TGCGCCAGCAGCCAAGATGACTCCAGCTCCTACAATGAGCAGTTCTTC; CDR3aa: CASSQDDSSSYNEQFF
abundance: NA; j_gene: TRBJ2-3; v_gene: TRBV29-1; d_gene: NA; CDR3nt: TGCAGCGTTGGGACAGACAACACAGATACGCAGTATTTT; CDR3aa: CSVGTDNTDTQYF
abundance: NA; j_gene: TRBJ2-6; v_gene: TRBV28; d_gene: NA; CDR3nt: TGTGCCAGCAGTTTAGTCTACGGCGGTTTAGCTGGGGCCAACGTCCTGACTTTC; CDR3aa: CASSLVYGGLAGANVLTF
abundance: NA; j_gene: TRBJ1-2; v_gene: TRBV6-5; d_gene: NA; CDR3nt: TGTGCCAGCAGTCCCGGGCCTCTCTATGGCTACACCTTC; CDR3aa: CASSPGPLYGYTF
abundance: NA; j_gene: TRBJ2-7; v_gene: TRBV28; d_gene: TRBD1; CDR3nt: TGTGCCACTTCCGGGACAGGGGACTCCTACGAGCAGTACTTC; CDR3aa: CATSGTGDSYEQYF
abundance: NA; j_gene: TRBJ2-1; v_gene: TRBV5-4; d_gene: NA; CDR3nt: TGTGCCAGCAGCCTCCTGGTGAATGAGCAGTTCTTC; CDR3aa: CASSLLVNEQFF
abundance: NA; j_gene: TRBJ2-7; v_gene: TRBV4-1; d_gene: TRBD2; CDR3nt: TGCGCCAGCAGTCTAGCGGGGGCCTACGAGCAGTACTTC; CDR3aa: CASSLAGAYEQYF
abundance: once; j_gene: TRBJ2-2; v_gene: TRBV9; d_gene: TRBD2; CDR3nt: TGTGCCAGCAGCGCAGCGGGAGGAACGAACACCGGGGAGCTGTTTTTT; CDR3aa: CASSAAGGTNTGELFF
abundance: NA; j_gene: TRBJ2-1; v_gene: TRBV11-2; d_gene: NA; CDR3nt: TGTGCCAGCAGATCGGACTCGAGCTCCTACAATGAGCAGTTCTTC; CDR3aa: CASRSDSSSYNEQFF